These T cell receptor beta chains were read from a single sample in a study of blood T cell repertoires in COVID-19. Sequencing was performed with immunoSEQ multiplex PCR; in TCRdb, only in-frame clones are kept and a portion is missing. The repertoire holds about 150,000 clones, about 85% seen once, with roughly 0.6% in the top ten. The specimen was peripheral blood. The source is a man aged 55 to 70 with COVID-19, enrolled during active disease. CDR3s include the opening cysteine and the closing phenylalanine or tryptophan.

v_gene,CDR3aa
TRBV6-2/TRBV6-3,CASSYSGGNDYGYTF
TRBV28,CASTLGGDEKLFF
TRBV6-2/TRBV6-3,CASSSLGAPNTEAFF
TRBV28,CASQLGGAAKNIQYF
TRBV7-3,CASSPFIGGGPINEQFF
TRBV9,CASSVGQGAEKLFF
TRBV4-1,CASSQESRNHYGYTF
TRBV27,CASTPWTGNSPLHF
TRBV13,CASSPEGTGRNTIYF
TRBV6-2/TRBV6-3,CASSSAGTGSEKLFF
TRBV5-1,CASSNEEEDGYTF
TRBV18,CASSPYEGSADTQYF
TRBV28,CASSPHGAGGLGYTF
TRBV10-3,CAISDFVGEVSGNTIYF
TRBV28,CATETGGDGYTF
TRBV7-2,CASSRAGDSNQPQHF
TRBV7-9,CASSLTGLEPQHF
TRBV19,CASSQDRSNSGNTIYF
TRBV7-8,CASSLDIRGRGETQYF
TRBV7-3,CASSPPGQAKTEAFF
TRBV19,CASSIGRSNSPLHF
TRBV7-2,CASSLVGGDTQYF
TRBV4-2,CASSQISEDTGELFF
TRBV7-9,CASSLSPTSETQYF
TRBV6-1,CASSPGSINTEAFF
TRBV20-1,CSARAVHEQFF
TRBV18,CASSGSGGYYEQYF
TRBV28,CASSPRTGMNTEAFF
TRBV3-1/TRBV3-2,CASSRSRYLKAEAFF
TRBV6-5,CASSYGAGGGLRELFF
TRBV6-4,CASSVATGSGELFF
TRBV10-3,CAISDPGRVDYGYTF
TRBV28,CASNVGGLAKNIQYF
TRBV16,CASSRRDSGEAFF
TRBV19,CASSIPALAKNIQYF
TRBV25-1,CASTGTATDTQYF